This is a list of T cell receptor beta chains from one sample in a study of beta chain features in type 1 diabetes. Sequencing was performed with immunoSEQ multiplex PCR; in TCRdb, only in-frame clones are kept and a portion is missing. The data contain 400,000 to 550,000 clones, approximately 10% of them singletons. The sequenced material came from naive CD4+ T cells from blood. These receptors all stem from a young woman in good health. Each CDR3 is given with its conserved first and last residue. D genes are given only for firm matches. Size is omitted from some rows. Given values are once, few, many or a class for expanded clones.

V gene	clone size	J gene	D gene	CDR3 length	CDR3 protein	CDR3 DNA
TRBV5-1	-	TRBJ2-2	-	15	CASSTSSTFTGELFF	TGCGCCAGCAGCACTAGCAGCACCTTCACCGGGGAGCTGTTTTTT
TRBV9	-	TRBJ2-1	-	16	CASSVPGDYVGGEQFF	TGTGCCAGCAGCGTACCAGGGGACTACGTTGGGGGTGAGCAGTTCTTC
TRBV28	few	TRBJ2-1	TRBD2	16	CASSFESAGAYNEQFF	TGTGCCAGCAGTTTTGAATCAGCGGGGGCTTACAATGAGCAGTTCTTC
TRBV7-2	-	TRBJ2-5	-	11	CASSSTETQYF	TGTGCCAGCAGCTCGACGGAGACCCAGTACTTC
TRBV5-1	few	TRBJ2-5	-	13	CASSGNTQETQYF	TGCGCCAGCAGCGGGAACACTCAAGAGACCCAGTACTTC
TRBV6-1	-	TRBJ2-7	TRBD1	14	CASRLTGGLYEQYF	TGTGCCAGCAGGCTGACAGGGGGACTCTACGAGCAGTACTTC
TRBV25-1	-	TRBJ2-3	TRBD2	15	CASSVWPGGTDTQYF	TGTGCCAGCAGTGTATGGCCGGGGGGGACAGATACGCAGTATTTT
TRBV7-9	-	TRBJ1-1	-	13	CASNILGGAEAFF	TGTGCCAGCAATATCCTCGGGGGAGCTGAAGCTTTCTTT
TRBV30	few	TRBJ2-5	-	12	CAWSLSQGTQYF	TGTGCCTGGAGTCTCAGCCAAGGGACCCAGTACTTC
TRBV5-1	-	TRBJ2-3	-	12	CASSLDADTQYF	TGCGCCAGCAGCTTGGATGCAGATACGCAGTATTTT